These 24 T cell receptor beta chains originate from one sample sequenced in a study of cytomegalovirus exposure and HLA in healthy donors. 13 Jbeta primers and 60 Vbeta primers were used for the PCR. Some clones are missing from TCRdb's copy, which holds only in-frame ones; the method was immunoSEQ multiplex PCR. The data show hundreds of thousands of clones, with roughly 68% seen just once and about 3% held by the top ten. The specimen was PBMCs. The receptors were gathered from a man aged 35 to 55 in good health and CMV-seropositive.

The chain combines TRBV7-2 with TRBJ2-1, with D possibly being TRBD2 (6 bases). Trimming pared 1 base from V and 0 bases from J, leaving 10 bases between. CDR1 is SGHTA and CDR2 is FQGNSA in the germline V gene. CDR3 length: 16 residues. The CDR3 nucleotides read TGTGCCAGCAGCTTAGAGGCGGGGAGCTCCTACAATGAGCAGTTCTTC. Amino acids: CASSLEAGSSYNEQFF.

The V gene is TRBV4-2, the J gene TRBJ2-3; 7 bases match TRBD1. V lost 3 bases and J lost 3; bases outside the gene matches: 6. The germline V gene encodes CDR1 LGHNA and CDR2 YNFKEQ. The CDR3 sequence is 15 residues long. The CDR3 coding sequence is TGTGCCAGCAGCCAGGGGACAGCAGAGACAGATACGCAGTATTTT. It encodes CASSQGTAETDTQYF.

The V call is TRBV5-6, the J call TRBJ2-5; D is perhaps TRBD2 (5 bases). The DNA end is more similar to TRBJ2-7, so the J call may be wrong. Germline V lookup: CDR1 SGHDT, CDR2 YYEEEE. This CDR3 is built from 12 residues. Here the CDR3 reads CASSLGAGEQYF. CDR3 nucleotide sequence: TGTGCCAGCAGCTTGGGCGCGGGCGAGCAGTACTTC.

The chain joins TRBV29-1 to TRBJ1-2; D is undetermined. Germline V CDR1 and CDR2: SQVTM, ANQGSEA. The V gene lost 4 bases and the J gene lost 5 bases, with 14 bases spanning the gap. This CDR3 has 13 amino acids. For the CDR3, the DNA is TGCAGCGTTGTACAGTCTCCCTCTTATGGCTACACCTTC. It specifies CSVVQSPSYGYTF.

This rearrangement joins TRBV9 to TRBJ1-6; D may be TRBD1 (5 bases). CDR3 size: 17 residues. CDR1 is SGDLS and CDR2 is YYNGEE in the germline V gene. Trimming pared 0 bases from V and 9 bases from J, leaving 19 bases between. CDR3 amino acids: CASSVGFTAGGGSPLHF. CDR3 DNA sequence: TGTGCCAGCAGCGTAGGTTTTACCGCGGGGGGAGGTTCACCCCTCCACTTT. Full variable domain (rest looked up from reference TRBV9 and TRBJ1-6): DSGVTQTPKHLITATGQRVTLRCSPRSGDLSVYWYQQSLDQGLQFLIQYYNGEERAKGNILERFSAQQFPDLHSELNLSSLELGDSALYFCASSVGFTAGGGSPLHFGNGTRLTVT.

The chain is built from TRBV29-1 and TRBJ1-1, with D possibly being TRBD1 (5 bases). The germline V and J ends were trimmed by 6 bases and 1 base, with 12 bases remaining between them. The CDR3 spans 13 residues. The germline V gene encodes CDR1 SQVTM and CDR2 ANQGSEA. CDR3 protein: CSVTGLGNTEAFF. The CDR3 bases are TGCAGCGTCACGGGACTGGGGAACACTGAAGCTTTCTTT.

The chain recombines TRBV5-6 with TRBJ2-5, with a tentative D call TRBD2 (5 bases). V was clipped by 0 bases and J by 4 bases, with 10 bases between them. The CDR3 covers 14 residues. From germline, CDR1 is SGHDT and CDR2 YYEEEE. The CDR3 is CASSLGPRGETQYF. The CDR3 DNA reads TGTGCCAGCAGCTTGGGCCCCCGGGGAGAGACCCAGTACTTC.

V gene TRBV11-2 combines with J gene TRBJ2-5; TRBD2 is a possible D gene (5 bases). The J call may be in error: the DNA end matches TRBJ2-7 better. The CDR3 is made up of 13 amino acids. Looked up from germline, CDR1 is SGHAT and CDR2 is FQNNGV. CDR3 nucleotide sequence: TGTGCCAGCAGCTTCCGGGGTACCAACGAGCAGTACTTC. Protein product: CASSFRGTNEQYF.

The chain is built from TRBV28 and TRBJ1-1; the match to TRBD1 covers 8 bases. V shed 5 bases, J shed 4 bases, and the junction held 3 bases outside the gene matches. The CDR3 runs 13 residues. The V gene's germline CDR1 is MDHEN and CDR2 SYDVKM. CDR3 amino acids: CASSPQGATEAFF. The CDR3 bases are TGTGCCAGCAGTCCTCAGGGGGCCACTGAAGCTTTCTTT.

The chain carries TRBV6-6 and TRBJ2-7; D not certain. CDR3 length: 13 residues. Germline V gives CDR1 MNHNY, CDR2 SVGAGI (reference sequence). Trimming left V 2 bases short and J 1 base short, with 6 bases between. CDR3 DNA sequence: TGTGCCAGCAGTTACGTCGGGTCCTACGAGCAGTACTTC. This sequence encodes CASSYVGSYEQYF.

This chain uses TRBV6-6 with TRBJ2-6; D gene unclear. In germline, CDR1 is MNHNY, CDR2 SVGAGI (reference sequence). Trimming pared 2 bases from V and 1 base from J, leaving 9 bases between. The CDR3 loop spans 16 amino acids. DNA for the CDR3: TGTGCCAGCAGTTACCCGCGAGCATCTGGGGCCAACGTCCTGACTTTC. This sequence encodes CASSYPRASGANVLTF.

In this sample, this clone turned up a few times. The chain uses TRBV6-6 and TRBJ1-4; 8 bases line up with TRBD1. Per germline, CDR1 MNHNY and CDR2 SVGAGI (reference sequence). CDR3 length: 15 amino acids. J was trimmed by 2 bases and V by 5 bases; bases with no gene match: 4. The CDR3 DNA reads TGTGCCAGCAGTCCCCGGGACAGGACTAATGAAAAACTGTTTTTT. It encodes CASSPRDRTNEKLFF.

This rearrangement joins TRBV6-5 to TRBJ1-1, with D unclear. Looked up from germline, CDR1 is MNHEY and CDR2 is SVGAGI. The CDR3 totals 11 residues. V lost 6 bases to trimming and J lost 6 bases, with 8 bases between them. The CDR3 spells CASRVRAEAFF. DNA of the CDR3: TGTGCCAGCAGAGTTAGAGCTGAAGCTTTCTTT.

The chain couples TRBV6-5 to TRBJ1-1; D unclear. The ends were cut back, 3 bases at V and 1 base at J, with 15 bases in the middle. This CDR3 has 16 residues. Germline lookup yields CDR1 MNHEY and CDR2 SVGAGI. This CDR3 reads CASSYREGRPNTEAFF. As DNA, the CDR3 is TGTGCCAGCAGTTATCGAGAGGGCAGACCGAACACTGAAGCTTTCTTT.

V is TRBV29-1 and J is TRBJ2-5; D is uncertain. This CDR3 has 13 amino acids. V shed 8 bases and J shed 5 bases, with 18 bases lying between them. In germline, CDR1 is SQVTM, CDR2 ANQGSEA. DNA of the CDR3: TGCAGCTCTCTGTATGCCCGGTGGGAGACCCAGTACTTC. It codes for CSSLYARWETQYF.

The rearrangement joins TRBV9 to TRBJ2-2; 12 positions agree with TRBD1. Trimming removed 0 bases from V and 4 bases from J; junction bases left unmatched: 10. The CDR3 consists of 19 residues. Germline CDR1 SGDLS, CDR2 YYNGEE. CDR3 sequence reads: CASSVAPGDRGRGTGELFF. The DNA for the CDR3 is TGTGCCAGCAGCGTAGCTCCCGGGGACAGGGGGCGCGGCACCGGGGAGCTGTTTTTT. The complete variable domain, with remaining parts taken from reference TRBV9 and TRBJ2-2, reads DSGVTQTPKHLITATGQRVTLRCSPRSGDLSVYWYQQSLDQGLQFLIQYYNGEERAKGNILERFSAQQFPDLHSELNLSSLELGDSALYFCASSVAPGDRGRGTGELFFGEGSRLTVL.

The J gene is TRBJ2-7, the V gene TRBV28, with 8 bases identical to TRBD1. CDR1 is MDHEN, CDR2 SYDVKM, per germline. The CDR3 is 16 residues long. V lost 6 bases and J lost 2; bases outside the gene matches: 12. The CDR3 bases are TGTGCCAGCAGCTCGAGGGCCGGACAGGGTACCTACGAGCAGTACTTC. Protein sequence: CASSSRAGQGTYEQYF. The full variable domain, its missing parts supplied by reference TRBV28 and TRBJ2-7, is DVKVTQSSRYLVKRTGEKVFLECVQDMDHENMFWYRQDPGLGLRLIYFSYDVKMKEKGDIPEGYSVSREKKERFSLILESASTNQTSMYLCASSSRAGQGTYEQYFGPGTRLTVT.

The chain joins TRBV7-2 to TRBJ2-7; 8 bases agree with TRBD1. The germline V gene has CDR1 SGHTA and CDR2 FQGNSA. The CDR3 has 16 amino acids. Losses at the gene ends were 5 bases for V and 7 bases for J; bases not matched to a gene: 16. As DNA, the CDR3 is TGTGCCAGCAGCCCCCAGGGGACAGGTCCCTCGGGGGAGCAGTACTTC. Protein: CASSPQGTGPSGEQYF.

The CDR3 DNA sequence: TGTGCCACGATCGGGACAGGGGGAATTTTCGATACGCAGTATTTT. Translating it yields CATIGTGGIFDTQYF. V gene TRBV28 combines with J gene TRBJ2-3, with TRBD1 matching over 11 bases. CDR3 size: 15 residues. Germline values: CDR1 MDHEN, CDR2 SYDVKM. Losses at the gene ends were 10 bases for V and 6 bases for J; bases not matched to a gene: 12. Full variable domain (rest looked up from reference TRBV28 and TRBJ2-3): DVKVTQSSRYLVKRTGEKVFLECVQDMDHENMFWYRQDPGLGLRLIYFSYDVKMKEKGDIPEGYSVSREKKERFSLILESASTNQTSMYLCATIGTGGIFDTQYFGPGTRLTVL.

This clone was detected a few times. This sequence joins TRBV6-5 and TRBJ2-3; D unclear. Germline CDR1 and CDR2: MNHEY and SVGAGI. The ends were cut back, 5 bases at V and 8 bases at J, with 14 bases in the middle. The CDR3 has 13 residues. This CDR3 is CASSEFVSVTQYF. The DNA for the CDR3 is TGTGCCAGCAGTGAATTTGTGTCGGTTACGCAGTATTTT.

The V and J genes are TRBV10-3 and TRBJ1-5, with D unresolved. Trimming cost V 9 bases and J 4 bases, with 13 bases left between them. CDR3 length: 13 amino acids. Per germline, CDR1 ENHRY and CDR2 SYGVKD. The CDR3 sequence: CAMQAGENQPQHF. As DNA, the CDR3 is TGTGCCATGCAGGCTGGGGAGAATCAGCCCCAGCATTTT.

This clone was counted a few times. The gene calls are TRBV2 and TRBJ2-3, with TRBD1 matching 8 bases. From germline, CDR1 is SNHLY and CDR2 FYNNEI. Losses at the gene ends were 8 bases for V and 3 bases for J; bases not matched to a gene: 10. The CDR3 runs 15 residues. CDR3 bases: TGTGCCAGCGAGCCGGGACAGGCCACGACAGATACGCAGTATTTT. This codes for CASEPGQATTDTQYF.

The chain employs TRBV29-1 and TRBJ2-7, with TRBD2 as a possible D gene (6 bases). The germline V and J ends were trimmed by 5 bases and 2 bases, with 16 bases remaining between them. The CDR3 covers 14 residues. Looked up from germline, CDR1 is SQVTM and CDR2 is ANQGSEA. CDR3 region: CSVRPGTLTYEQYF. The CDR3 DNA is TGCAGCGTTCGACCCGGGACTCTTACCTACGAGCAGTACTTC.

This chain joins TRBV11-2 and TRBJ1-2; D remains unclear. This CDR3 region has 13 residues. Germline CDR1 reads SGHAT; CDR2 reads FQNNGV. The V gene lost 5 bases and the J gene lost 5 bases, with 12 bases spanning the gap. CDR3 amino acids: CASSPRAVYGYTF. The CDR3 DNA follows: TGTGCCAGCAGCCCGAGGGCGGTGTATGGCTACACCTTC.